This T cell receptor beta chain is drawn from a study of CD8 T cells in Susac syndrome. Purification of the CD8+ and CD4+ T cells relied on negative isolation, and TEMRA cells underwent FACS enrichment. Roughly 0.5 to 1 ug RNA was reverse transcribed with random hexamers. Each CDR3 protein is one row after TCRdb ran MiXCR on the immunoSEQ multiplex PCR reads. The sample shows more than 200,000 distinct CDR3 sequences, around 93% of them seen only once. CDR1 and CDR2 from the germline V gene are LNHNV and YYDKDF (reference sequence). V dropped 2 bases and J dropped 0 bases, with 8 bases sitting between them. The CDR3 loop spans 15 amino acids.

The specimen was CD4+ T cells from PBMCs. V is TRBV15 and J is TRBJ1-5; a possible D gene is TRBD1 (5 bases). This receptor was obtained from a human donor with multiple sclerosis. DNA for the CDR3: TGTGCCACCAGCAGATCGGGGGATAGCAATCAGCCCCAGCATTTT. Translating it yields CATSRSGDSNQPQHF.